Shown below are 15 T cell receptor beta chains from a single sample sequenced in a study of blood T cell repertoires in COVID-19. This table comes from immunoSEQ multiplex PCR, and its TCRdb copy is limited to in-frame clones, with some not included. The table has 200,000 to 250,000 clones, more than 70% seen once. Material for sequencing was peripheral blood. Receptors originate from a woman aged 55-70 years with acute or convalescent COVID-19.

The rearrangement links TRBV18 to TRBJ1-3, with a weak D call TRBD1 (6 bases). Germline assignment: CDR1 KGHSH and CDR2 LQKENI. This CDR3 is 14 amino acids long. V was pared by 9 bases and J by 0 bases, with 12 bases between. This CDR3 is CARGDTHSGNTIYF. In DNA form, the CDR3 reads TGTGCCAGGGGGGACACCCACTCTGGAAACACCATATATTTT.

The gene calls are TRBV18 and TRBJ1-2, with D tentatively TRBD1 (5 bases). V shed 3 bases and J shed 4 bases, with 21 bases lying between them. The CDR3 totals 17 residues. Germline lookup yields CDR1 KGHSH and CDR2 LQKENI. CDR3 nucleotide sequence: TGTGCCAGCTCACCCCTCTCCGGGACTCCGGGGGGCTATGGCTACACCTTC. It is translated as CASSPLSGTPGGYGYTF.

The chain links TRBV3-1 (or the pseudogene TRBV3-2) to TRBJ2-6; D perhaps matches TRBD2 (5 bases). This CDR3 has 15 amino acids. V gave up 4 bases and J gave up 0 bases, with 7 bases separating them. Germline CDR1 LGHDT, CDR2 YNNKEL (reference sequence). Here the CDR3 DNA reads TGTGCCAGCAGCCCTCGGGGCTCTGGGGCCAACGTCCTGACTTTC. Translated: CASSPRGSGANVLTF.

This clone was found a few times. This chain joins TRBV2 and TRBJ1-5; D uncertain. The CDR3 extends over 15 amino acids. The V gene's germline CDR1 is SNHLY and CDR2 FYNNEI. V lost 0 bases, J lost 1 base, and 7 bases lay in between. CDR3 residues: CASSEALGSNQPQHF. The CDR3 bases are TGTGCCAGCAGTGAAGCGCTAGGCAGCAATCAGCCCCAGCATTTT.

V and J are TRBV9 and TRBJ2-1, with 7 bases fitting TRBD2. V shed 7 bases, J shed 2 bases, and the junction held 3 bases outside the gene matches. CDR1 is SGDLS, CDR2 YYNGEE, per germline. The length of the CDR3 is 13 residues. The CDR3 is CASAGEPYNEQFF. The CDR3 region has the DNA TGTGCCAGCGCGGGGGAGCCCTACAATGAGCAGTTCTTC.

A remark on this clone: Different DNA sequences within this sample yield the same CDR3. The rearrangement links TRBV3-1 (or the pseudogene TRBV3-2) to TRBJ1-1, with TRBD1 matching over 7 bases. This CDR3 has 13 amino acids. Germline CDR1 is LGHDT and CDR2 is YNNKEL (reference sequence). V lost 2 bases, J lost 5 bases, and 2 bases stayed unmatched. CDR3 DNA: TGTGCCAGCAGCCAAAACAGGGGAACTGAAGCTTTCTTT. Its translation: CASSQNRGTEAFF.

The V and J genes are TRBV11-2 and TRBJ1-3; D possibly corresponds to TRBD1 (6 bases). The CDR3 is 13 amino acids. Germline CDR1 reads SGHAT; CDR2 reads FQNNGV. With 0 bases removed from V and 16 bases from J, the gap between germline ends came to 16 bases. The CDR3 sequence: CASSLDRGQNIYF. The CDR3 coding sequence is TGTGCCAGCAGCTTAGATAGAGGACAGAACATTTATTTT. Complete variable domain (other parts from reference TRBV11-2 and TRBJ1-3): EAGVAQSPRYKIIEKRQSVAFWCNPISGHATLYWYQQILGQGPKLLIQFQNNGVVDDSQLPKDRFSAERLKGVDSTLKIQPAKLEDSAVYLCASSLDRGQNIYFGEGSWLTVV.

A single count supports this clone. This chain connects TRBV5-1 to TRBJ2-2, with no clear D. This CDR3 spans 15 amino acids. The V end lost 0 bases, the J end lost 0 bases, and 6 bases lay between the germline ends. Germline-derived CDR1 and CDR2 are SGHRS and YFSETQ. DNA for the CDR3: TGCGCCAGCAGCTTGGTTCTAGCGAACACCGGGGAGCTGTTTTTT. Protein product: CASSLVLANTGELFF.

This clone was seen once. V and J are TRBV7-2 and TRBJ1-2; D not certain. The CDR3 is 17 amino acids. CDR1 and CDR2 (germline): SGHTA, FQGNSA. V was clipped by 5 bases and J by 8 bases, with 27 bases between them. CDR3 nucleotide sequence: TGTGCCAGCAGCCCCCGGGTTGGGGAGGCGCTATTGAGCGGCTACACCTTC. Encoded protein: CASSPRVGEALLSGYTF.

This chain uses TRBV6-5 with TRBJ1-2, with D tentatively TRBD1 (6 bases). The CDR3 consists of 14 residues. Trimming removed 7 bases from V and 0 bases from J, with 12 bases in between. Germline CDR1 reads MNHEY; CDR2 reads SVGAGI. The CDR3 DNA follows: TGTGCCAGCAAAGAGGACAGAACTAACTATGGCTACACCTTC. This encodes CASKEDRTNYGYTF.

The chain couples TRBV18 to TRBJ2-5, with 9 bases matching TRBD1. The CDR3 consists of 17 residues. CDR1 and CDR2 (germline): KGHSH, LQKENI. Losses at the gene ends were 2 bases for V and 4 bases for J; bases not matched to a gene: 11. CDR3 nucleotides: TGTGCCAGCTCACCAACGCGTGGGGGACAGGGAAGAGAGACCCAGTACTTC. Amino acid sequence: CASSPTRGGQGRETQYF.

The chain links TRBV12-3 or TRBV12-4 to TRBJ1-2; D gene ambiguous. The CDR3 extends over 13 amino acids. Deletions cut 2 bases from V and 4 bases from J, with 8 bases between. The CDR3 spells CASSLQAAYGYTF. CDR3 coding DNA: TGTGCCAGCAGTTTACAGGCAGCCTATGGCTACACCTTC.

Remarks on this clone: Other nucleotide sequences from this sample produce the same CDR3. The chain joins TRBV28 to TRBJ2-5; TRBD2 matches 7 bases. V trimming: 6 bases; J trimming: 2 bases; junction bases outside the gene matches: 0. Germline V lookup: CDR1 MDHEN, CDR2 SYDVKM. The CDR3 loop spans 12 amino acids. As DNA, the CDR3 is TGTGCCAGCAGAGCGGGACAAGAGACCCAGTACTTC. It encodes CASRAGQETQYF.

The chain recombines TRBV9 with TRBJ2-7, with TRBD1 as a possible D gene (7 bases). Trimming stripped 3 bases from V and 2 bases from J, with 15 bases between. CDR1 SGDLS and CDR2 YYNGEE come from the germline V gene. CDR3 length equals 15 residues. CDR3 residues: CASSERQGGTYEQYF. CDR3 DNA: TGTGCCAGCAGCGAGCGACAGGGAGGAACCTACGAGCAGTACTTC.

V and J are TRBV11-3 and TRBJ2-1; D is ambiguous. CDR1 is SGHNT, CDR2 YENEEA, per germline. V lost 0 bases, J lost 6 bases, and 6 bases lay in between. The CDR3 is 13 amino acids. This CDR3 is CASSLDSPNEQFF. The CDR3 nucleotides read TGTGCCAGCAGCTTAGATAGTCCCAATGAGCAGTTCTTC.